This TCR beta chain appears in the sequencing data of a study of T cell responses to AZD1222 COVID-19 vaccine. Across the study: Pooling was applied to second doses at about 4 or about 12 weeks. Broader study findings: With two AZD1222 doses given, Spike-specific TCR breadth and depth both rose. Donors were mostly white British, more females; clonal diversity possibly underestimated. Repertoires were collected only later (after the peak T cell response had occurred).

As to this clone: Its target is not known.

The assay was immunoSEQ multiplex PCR, and TCRdb's table has in-frame clones only and misses some. The sample holds some 150,000 clones; 93% are singletons and the top ten take 0.7% to 0.9%. Germline V gives CDR1 SEHNR, CDR2 FQNEAQ (reference sequence). The CDR3 is 14 residues long. V dropped 0 bases and J dropped 0 bases, with 5 bases sitting between them. The rearrangement links TRBV7-9 to TRBJ1-1, with D uncertain. The sample was peripheral blood, taken on day 0 of AZD1222 vaccination. This TCR was recovered from an adult in good health. CDR3 sequence (DNA): TGTGCCAGCAGCTTAGCGGCGATGAACACTGAAGCTTTCTTT. It translates to CASSLAAMNTEAFF. Full variable domain (missing parts from reference TRBV7-9 and TRBJ1-1): DTGVSQNPRHKITKRGQNVTFRCDPISEHNRLYWYRQTLGQGPEFLTYFQNEAQLEKSRLLSDRFSAERPKGSFSTLEIQRTEQGDSAMYLCASSLAAMNTEAFFGQGTRLTVV.